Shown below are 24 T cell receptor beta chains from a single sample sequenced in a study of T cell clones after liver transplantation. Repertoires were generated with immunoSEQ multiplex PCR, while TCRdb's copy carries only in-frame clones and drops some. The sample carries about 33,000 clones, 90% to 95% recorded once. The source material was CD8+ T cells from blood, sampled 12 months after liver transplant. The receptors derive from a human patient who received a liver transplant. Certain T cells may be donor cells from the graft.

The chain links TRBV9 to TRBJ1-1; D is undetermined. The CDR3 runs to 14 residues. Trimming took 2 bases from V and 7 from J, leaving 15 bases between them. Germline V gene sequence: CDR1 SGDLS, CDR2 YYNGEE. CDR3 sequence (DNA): TGTGCCAGCAGCGTGACCTATTTTCCGAATGAAGCTTTCTTT. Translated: CASSVTYFPNEAFF. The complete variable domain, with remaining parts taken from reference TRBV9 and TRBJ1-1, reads DSGVTQTPKHLITATGQRVTLRCSPRSGDLSVYWYQQSLDQGLQFLIQYYNGEERAKGNILERFSAQQFPDLHSELNLSSLELGDSALYFCASSVTYFPNEAFFGQGTRLTVV.

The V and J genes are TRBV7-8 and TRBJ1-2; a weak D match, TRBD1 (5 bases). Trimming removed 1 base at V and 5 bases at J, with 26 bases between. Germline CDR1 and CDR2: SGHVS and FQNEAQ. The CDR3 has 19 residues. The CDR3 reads CASSLGAGGNWGGDYGYTF. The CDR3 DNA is TGTGCCAGCAGCTTAGGGGCTGGTGGAAACTGGGGGGGAGATTATGGCTACACCTTC.

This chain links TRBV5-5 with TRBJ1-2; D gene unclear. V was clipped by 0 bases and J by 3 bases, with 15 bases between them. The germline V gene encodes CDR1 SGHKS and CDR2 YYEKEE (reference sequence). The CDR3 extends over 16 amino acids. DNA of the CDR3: TGTGCCAGCAGCTTGGTTGCTGGCGGGGATGACTATGGCTACACCTTC. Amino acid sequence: CASSLVAGGDDYGYTF.

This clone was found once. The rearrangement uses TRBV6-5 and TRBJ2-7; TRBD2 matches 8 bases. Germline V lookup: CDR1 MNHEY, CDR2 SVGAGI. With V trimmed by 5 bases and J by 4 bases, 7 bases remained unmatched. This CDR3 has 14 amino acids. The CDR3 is CASSPQREQYEQYF. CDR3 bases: TGTGCCAGCAGTCCGCAGCGGGAGCAGTACGAGCAGTACTTC.

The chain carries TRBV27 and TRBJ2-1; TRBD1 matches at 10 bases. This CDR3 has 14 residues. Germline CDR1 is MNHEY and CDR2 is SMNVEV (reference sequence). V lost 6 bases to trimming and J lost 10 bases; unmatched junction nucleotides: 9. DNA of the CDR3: TGTGCCAGCAGCCATCGGACAGGGGGTTTCGAGCAGTTCTTC. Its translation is CASSHRTGGFEQFF.

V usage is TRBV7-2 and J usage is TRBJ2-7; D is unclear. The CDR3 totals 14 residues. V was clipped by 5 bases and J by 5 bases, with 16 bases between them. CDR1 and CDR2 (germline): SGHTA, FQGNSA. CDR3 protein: CASSLLRVANEQYF. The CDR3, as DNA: TGTGCCAGCAGCCTCCTCCGGGTTGCGAACGAGCAGTACTTC.

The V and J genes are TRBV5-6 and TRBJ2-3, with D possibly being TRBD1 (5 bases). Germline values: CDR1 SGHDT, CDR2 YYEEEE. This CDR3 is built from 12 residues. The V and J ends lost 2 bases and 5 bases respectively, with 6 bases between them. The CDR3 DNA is TGTGCCAGCAGCTTTCAGGGAGATACGCAGTATTTT. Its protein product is CASSFQGDTQYF. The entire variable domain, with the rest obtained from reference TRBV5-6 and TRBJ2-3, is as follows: DAGVTQSPTHLIKTRGQQVTLRCSPKSGHDTVSWYQQALGQGPQFIFQYYEEEERQRGNFPDRFSGHQFPNYSSELNVNALLLGDSALYLCASSFQGDTQYFGPGTRLTVL.

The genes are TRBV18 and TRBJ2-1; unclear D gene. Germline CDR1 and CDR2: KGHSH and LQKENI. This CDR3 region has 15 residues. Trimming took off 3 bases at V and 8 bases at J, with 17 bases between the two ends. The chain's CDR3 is CASSPRKGEVDEQFF. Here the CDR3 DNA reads TGTGCCAGCTCACCTCGAAAGGGTGAGGTAGATGAGCAGTTCTTC.

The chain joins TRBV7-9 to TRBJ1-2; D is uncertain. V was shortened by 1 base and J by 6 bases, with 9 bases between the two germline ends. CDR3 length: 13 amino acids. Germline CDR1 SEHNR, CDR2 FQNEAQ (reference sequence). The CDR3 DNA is TGTGCCAGCAGCTTAGAGGGTATCCATGGCTACACCTTC. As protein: CASSLEGIHGYTF.

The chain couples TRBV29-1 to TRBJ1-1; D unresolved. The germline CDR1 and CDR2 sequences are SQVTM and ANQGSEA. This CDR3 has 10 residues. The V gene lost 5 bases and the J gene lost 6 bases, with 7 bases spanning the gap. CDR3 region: CSVRIPEAFF. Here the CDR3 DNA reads TGCAGCGTTCGGATTCCTGAAGCTTTCTTT.

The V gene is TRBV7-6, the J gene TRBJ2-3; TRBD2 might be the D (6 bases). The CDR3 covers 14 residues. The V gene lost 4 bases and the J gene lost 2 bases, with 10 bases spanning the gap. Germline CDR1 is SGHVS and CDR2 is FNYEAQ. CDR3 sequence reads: CASSSRDLTDTQYF. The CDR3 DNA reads TGTGCCAGCAGCTCGCGGGACCTCACAGATACGCAGTATTTT. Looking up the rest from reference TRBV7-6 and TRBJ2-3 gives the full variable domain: GAGVSQSPRYKVTKRGQDVALRCDPISGHVSLYWYRQALGQGPEFLTYFNYEAQQDKSGLPNDRFSAERPEGSISTLTIQRTEQRDSAMYRCASSSRDLTDTQYFGPGTRLTVL.

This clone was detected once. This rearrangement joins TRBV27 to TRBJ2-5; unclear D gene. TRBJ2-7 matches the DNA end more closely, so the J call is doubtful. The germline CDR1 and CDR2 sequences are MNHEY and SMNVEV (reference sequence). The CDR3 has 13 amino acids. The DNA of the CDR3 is TGTGCCAGCAGCCCTCAGCCCGGGTCCGAGCAGTACTTC. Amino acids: CASSPQPGSEQYF.

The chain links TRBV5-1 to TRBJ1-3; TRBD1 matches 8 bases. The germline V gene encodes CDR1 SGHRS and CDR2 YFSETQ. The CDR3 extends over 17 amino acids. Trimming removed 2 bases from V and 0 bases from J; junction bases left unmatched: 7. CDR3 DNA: TGCGCCAGCAGCTTTCCCGGGACAGGAGACTCTGGAAACACCATATATTTT. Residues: CASSFPGTGDSGNTIYF.

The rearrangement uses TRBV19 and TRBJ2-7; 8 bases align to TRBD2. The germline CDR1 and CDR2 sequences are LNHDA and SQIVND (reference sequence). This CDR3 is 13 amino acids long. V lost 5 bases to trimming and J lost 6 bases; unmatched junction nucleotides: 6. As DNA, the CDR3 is TGTGCCAGTAGTTTGAGCGGGAGTTCCGAGCAGTACTTC. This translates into CASSLSGSSEQYF.

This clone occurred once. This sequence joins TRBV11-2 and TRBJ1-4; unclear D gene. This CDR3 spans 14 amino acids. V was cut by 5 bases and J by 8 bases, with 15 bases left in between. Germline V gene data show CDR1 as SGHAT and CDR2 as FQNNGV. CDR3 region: CASSPGTGREKLFF. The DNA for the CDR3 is TGTGCCAGCAGCCCGGGAACGGGTCGCGAAAAACTGTTTTTT. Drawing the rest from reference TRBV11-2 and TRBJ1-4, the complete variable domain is EAGVAQSPRYKIIEKRQSVAFWCNPISGHATLYWYQQILGQGPKLLIQFQNNGVVDDSQLPKDRFSAERLKGVDSTLKIQPAKLEDSAVYLCASSPGTGREKLFFGSGTQLSVL.

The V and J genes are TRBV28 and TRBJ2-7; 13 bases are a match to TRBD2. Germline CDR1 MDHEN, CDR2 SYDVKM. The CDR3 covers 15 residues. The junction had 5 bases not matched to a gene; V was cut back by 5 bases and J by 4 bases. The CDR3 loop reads CASSPPLAGGYEQYF. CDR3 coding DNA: TGTGCCAGCAGTCCCCCACTAGCGGGAGGGTACGAGCAGTACTTC.

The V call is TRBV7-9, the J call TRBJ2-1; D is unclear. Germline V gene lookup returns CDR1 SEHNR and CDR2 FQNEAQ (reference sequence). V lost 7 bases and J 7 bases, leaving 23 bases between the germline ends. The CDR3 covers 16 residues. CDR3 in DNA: TGTGCCAGCACCCCAAGTAGCACCCCAGCCCGGAATGAGCAGTTCTTC. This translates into CASTPSSTPARNEQFF.

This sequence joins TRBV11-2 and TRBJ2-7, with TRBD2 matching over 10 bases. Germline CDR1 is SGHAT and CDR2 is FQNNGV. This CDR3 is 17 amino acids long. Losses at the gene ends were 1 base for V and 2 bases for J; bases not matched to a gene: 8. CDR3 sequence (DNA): TGTGCCAGCAGCTTAGGACCCCCACTAGCGGGGACCTACGAGCAGTACTTC. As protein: CASSLGPPLAGTYEQYF.

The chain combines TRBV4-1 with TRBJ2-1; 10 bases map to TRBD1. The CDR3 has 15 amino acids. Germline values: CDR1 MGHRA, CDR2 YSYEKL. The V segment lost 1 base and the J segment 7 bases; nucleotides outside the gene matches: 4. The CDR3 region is CASSQGQGALNEQFF. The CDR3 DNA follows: TGCGCCAGCAGCCAAGGACAGGGGGCTCTGAATGAGCAGTTCTTC.

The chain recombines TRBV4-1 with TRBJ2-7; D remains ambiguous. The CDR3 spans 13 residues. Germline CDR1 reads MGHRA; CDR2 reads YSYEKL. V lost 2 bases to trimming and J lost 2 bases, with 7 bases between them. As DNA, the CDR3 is TGCGCCAGCAGCCAAATGGTCACCTACGAGCAGTACTTC. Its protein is CASSQMVTYEQYF.

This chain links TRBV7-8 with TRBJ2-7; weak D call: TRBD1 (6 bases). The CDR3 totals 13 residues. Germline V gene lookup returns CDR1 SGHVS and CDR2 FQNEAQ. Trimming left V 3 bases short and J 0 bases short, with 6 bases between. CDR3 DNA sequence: TGTGCCAGCAGCTTCAGGGGCTCCTACGAGCAGTACTTC. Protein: CASSFRGSYEQYF.

DNA for the CDR3: TGTGCCAGCAGCTTATACGGGACTAGCGTAAGCACAGATACGCAGTATTTT. It yields the protein CASSLYGTSVSTDTQYF. The chain carries TRBV13 and TRBJ2-3; 10 bases agree with TRBD2. Germline trimming cut 2 bases from V and 0 bases from J; bases unmatched to any gene: 5. The CDR3 contains 17 residues. Germline values: CDR1 PRHDT, CDR2 FYEKMQ (reference sequence).

The CDR3: CSVEQPTEAFF. The CDR3 nucleotides read TGCAGCGTTGAACAGCCCACTGAAGCTTTCTTT. The V call is TRBV29-1, the J call TRBJ1-1; no clear D. There are 11 residues in the CDR3. The V end was cut by 2 bases, the J end by 4 bases, with 5 bases between. In germline, CDR1 is SQVTM, CDR2 ANQGSEA.

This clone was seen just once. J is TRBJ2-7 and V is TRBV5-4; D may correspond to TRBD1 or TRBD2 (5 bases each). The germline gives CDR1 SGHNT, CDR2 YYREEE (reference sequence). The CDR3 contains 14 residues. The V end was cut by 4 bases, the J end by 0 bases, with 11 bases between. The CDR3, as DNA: TGTGCCAGCAGCGCCCGGGACGGCTCCTACGAGCAGTACTTC. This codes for CASSARDGSYEQYF.